This TCR beta chain was obtained from a study of T cells in Graves' hyperthyroidism and ophthalmopathy. The germline CDR1 and CDR2 sequences are KGHSH and LQKENI. This CDR3 contains 17 residues. After removal of 5 bases from V and 3 bases from J, the junction contained 11 bases not matched to a gene. TCR beta CDR3 regions were amplified from RNA. Primed by the HTBI set, a first-round RT-PCR was run on the TCR CDR3. TCRdb re-called the multiplex PCR reads with MiXCR, one entry per CDR3 protein. This table has over 300,000 distinct CDR3 sequences, about 15% appearing once. This clonotype was counted at least ten times.

This sequence originates from a woman in her sixties or seventies with Graves' hyperthyroidism. Sequences were obtained from blood. This sequence joins TRBV18 and TRBJ2-1, with TRBD2 matching 9 bases. The CDR3 bases are TGTGCCAGCTCAGAACGACCGGGACTAGCCCTCTACAATGAGCAGTTCTTC. Amino acid sequence: CASSERPGLALYNEQFF.